This TCR beta chain was documented in a study of siplizumab effects on memory and regulatory T cells. The table came from immunoSEQ multiplex PCR; TCRdb's copy has only in-frame clones and leaves some out. The table lists 100,000 or so clones, 93% of them singletons. From germline, CDR1 is SNHLY and CDR2 FYNNEI. The CDR3 is 14 residues long. Trimming took 6 bases from V and 4 from J, leaving 16 bases between them. Comments on this clone: Its target is unknown.

Study-level results: An assignable phenotype, naive or memory, was missing from roughly 80-95% of proliferating CD4+ or CD8+ clones. For mappable alloreactive CD4+ clones, the mean Treg-derived fraction was about 70% with siplizumab and 25% to 30% in controls.

The chain joins TRBV2 to TRBJ2-7; TRBD2 is a possible D gene (6 bases). This clonotype was obtained from a human donor in good health. The source material was non-Treg CD4+ T cells sorted from blood. This CDR3 reads CASRPNGGGYEQYF. CDR3 in DNA: TGTGCCAGCAGGCCGAATGGGGGAGGATACGAGCAGTACTTC.